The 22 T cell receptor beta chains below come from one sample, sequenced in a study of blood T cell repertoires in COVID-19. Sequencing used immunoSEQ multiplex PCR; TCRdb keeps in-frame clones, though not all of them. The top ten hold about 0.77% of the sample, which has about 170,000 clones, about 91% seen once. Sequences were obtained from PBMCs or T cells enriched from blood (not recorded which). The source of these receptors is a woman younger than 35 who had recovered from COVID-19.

The CDR3 sequence: CASTTAFASYGYTF. The CDR3 region has the DNA TGTGCCAGCACCACCGCCTTTGCCAGCTATGGCTACACCTTC. The chain couples TRBV7-9 to TRBJ1-2; D is unresolved. Trimming removed 7 bases at V and 4 bases at J, with 16 bases between. The germline V gene encodes CDR1 SEHNR and CDR2 FQNEAQ (reference sequence). The CDR3 covers 14 residues.

In DNA, the CDR3 is TGTGCCAGCAGTTACGCAGGTTCCTACGAGCAGTACTTC. Its translation: CASSYAGSYEQYF. The chain couples TRBV6-5 to TRBJ2-7; D unresolved. Trimming left V 2 bases short and J 1 base short, with 6 bases between. Germline assignment: CDR1 MNHEY and CDR2 SVGAGI. This CDR3 region has 13 residues.

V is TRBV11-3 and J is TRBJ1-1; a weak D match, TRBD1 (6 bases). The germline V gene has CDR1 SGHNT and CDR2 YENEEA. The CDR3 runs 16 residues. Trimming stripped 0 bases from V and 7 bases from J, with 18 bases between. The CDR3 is CASSLDGRGGRSEAFF. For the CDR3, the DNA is TGTGCCAGCAGCTTAGATGGCCGCGGGGGGCGAAGTGAAGCTTTCTTT.

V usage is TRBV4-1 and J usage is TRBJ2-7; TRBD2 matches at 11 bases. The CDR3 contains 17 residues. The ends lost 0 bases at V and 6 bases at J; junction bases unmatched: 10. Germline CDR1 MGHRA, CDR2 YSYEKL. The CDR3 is CASSQDLASGRSLEQYF. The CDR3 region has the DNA TGCGCCAGCAGCCAAGATCTGGCTAGCGGGAGGTCCCTCGAGCAGTACTTC.

DNA for the CDR3: TGTGCCAGCACCCTAGGGGGAGCCGGGGAGCTGTTTTTT. This sequence encodes CASTLGGAGELFF. This sequence joins TRBV28 and TRBJ2-2, with a weak D call TRBD1 (6 bases). V lost 7 bases to trimming and J lost 6 bases, with 12 bases between them. There are 13 residues in the CDR3. Per germline, CDR1 MDHEN and CDR2 SYDVKM.

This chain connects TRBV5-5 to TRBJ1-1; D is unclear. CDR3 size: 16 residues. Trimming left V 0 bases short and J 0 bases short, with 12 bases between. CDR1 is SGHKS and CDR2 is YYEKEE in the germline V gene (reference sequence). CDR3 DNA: TGTGCCAGCAGCTTGGCCATAACTAATATGAACACTGAAGCTTTCTTT. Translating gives CASSLAITNMNTEAFF.

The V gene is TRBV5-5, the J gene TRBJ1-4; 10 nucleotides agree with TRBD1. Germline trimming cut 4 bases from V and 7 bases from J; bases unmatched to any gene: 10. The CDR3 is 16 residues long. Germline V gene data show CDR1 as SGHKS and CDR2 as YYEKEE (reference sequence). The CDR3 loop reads CASSLDRGRVAEKLFF. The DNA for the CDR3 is TGTGCCAGCAGCCTGGACAGGGGGAGGGTGGCTGAAAAACTGTTTTTT.

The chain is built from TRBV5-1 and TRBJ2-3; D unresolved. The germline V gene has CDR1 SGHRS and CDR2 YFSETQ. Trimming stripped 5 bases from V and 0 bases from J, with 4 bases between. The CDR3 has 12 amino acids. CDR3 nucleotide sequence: TGCGCCAGCAGGAGGAGCACAGATACGCAGTATTTT. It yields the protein CASRRSTDTQYF.

The DNA for the CDR3 is TGTGCCAGTATCGGGACAGGGGATTCTGGAAACACCATATATTTT. This translates into CASIGTGDSGNTIYF. The chain joins TRBV19 to TRBJ1-3, with 10 bases fitting TRBD1. V lost 7 bases, J lost 1 base, and 4 bases stayed unmatched. The CDR3 runs 15 residues. The germline gives CDR1 LNHDA, CDR2 SQIVND (reference sequence). The entire variable domain, with the rest obtained from reference TRBV19 and TRBJ1-3, is as follows: DGGITQSPKYLFRKEGQNVTLSCEQNLNHDAMYWYRQDPGQGLRLIYYSQIVNDFQKGDIAEGYSVSREKKESFPLTVTSAQKNPTAFYLCASIGTGDSGNTIYFGEGSWLTVV.

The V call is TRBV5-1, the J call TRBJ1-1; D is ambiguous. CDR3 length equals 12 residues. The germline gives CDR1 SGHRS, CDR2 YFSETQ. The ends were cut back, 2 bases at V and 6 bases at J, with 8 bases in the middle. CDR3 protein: CASSFGDSEAFF. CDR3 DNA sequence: TGCGCCAGCAGCTTTGGAGACTCTGAAGCTTTCTTT.

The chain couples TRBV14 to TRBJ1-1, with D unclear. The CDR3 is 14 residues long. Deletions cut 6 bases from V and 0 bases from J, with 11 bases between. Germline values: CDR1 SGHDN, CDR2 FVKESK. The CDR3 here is CASRDSQMNTEAFF. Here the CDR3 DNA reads TGTGCCAGCAGGGACTCGCAGATGAACACTGAAGCTTTCTTT.

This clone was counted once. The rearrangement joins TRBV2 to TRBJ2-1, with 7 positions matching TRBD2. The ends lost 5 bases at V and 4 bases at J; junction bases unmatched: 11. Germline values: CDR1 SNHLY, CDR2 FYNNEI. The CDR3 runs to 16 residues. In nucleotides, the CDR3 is TGTGCCAGCAGTCCTCTACTAGCGCCGACGTACAATGAGCAGTTCTTC. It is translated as CASSPLLAPTYNEQFF.

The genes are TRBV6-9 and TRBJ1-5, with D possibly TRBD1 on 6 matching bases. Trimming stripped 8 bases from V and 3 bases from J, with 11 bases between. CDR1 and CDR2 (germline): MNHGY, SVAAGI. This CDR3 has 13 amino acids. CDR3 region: CASGAGANQPQHF. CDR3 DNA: TGTGCCAGCGGGGCAGGGGCCAATCAGCCCCAGCATTTT.

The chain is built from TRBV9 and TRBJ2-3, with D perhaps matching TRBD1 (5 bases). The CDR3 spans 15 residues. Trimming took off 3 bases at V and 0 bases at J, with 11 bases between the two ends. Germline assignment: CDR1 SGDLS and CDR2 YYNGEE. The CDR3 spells CASSAQVFSTDTQYF. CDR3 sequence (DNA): TGTGCCAGCAGCGCACAGGTCTTTAGCACAGATACGCAGTATTTT.

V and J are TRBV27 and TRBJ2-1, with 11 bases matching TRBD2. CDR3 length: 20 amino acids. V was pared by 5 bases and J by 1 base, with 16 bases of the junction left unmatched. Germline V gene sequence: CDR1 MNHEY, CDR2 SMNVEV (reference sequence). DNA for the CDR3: TGTGCCAGCAGTCCCCCCCCTAGCGGGAGGTCCCTCAATTCCTACAATGAGCAGTTCTTC. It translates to CASSPPPSGRSLNSYNEQFF.

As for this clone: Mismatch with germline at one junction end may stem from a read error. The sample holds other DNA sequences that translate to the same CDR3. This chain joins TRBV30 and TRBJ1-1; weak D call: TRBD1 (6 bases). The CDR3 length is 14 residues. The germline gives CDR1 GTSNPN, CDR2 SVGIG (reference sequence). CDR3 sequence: CAWSDGQPNTEAFF. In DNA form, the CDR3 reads TGCGCCTGGAGTGACGGACAGCCCAACACTGAAGCTTTCTTT.

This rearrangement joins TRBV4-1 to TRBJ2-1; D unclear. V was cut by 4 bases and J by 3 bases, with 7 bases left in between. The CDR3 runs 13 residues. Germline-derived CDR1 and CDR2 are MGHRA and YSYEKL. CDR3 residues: CASSPNFYNEQFF. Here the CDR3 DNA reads TGCGCCAGCAGCCCAAATTTCTACAATGAGCAGTTCTTC.

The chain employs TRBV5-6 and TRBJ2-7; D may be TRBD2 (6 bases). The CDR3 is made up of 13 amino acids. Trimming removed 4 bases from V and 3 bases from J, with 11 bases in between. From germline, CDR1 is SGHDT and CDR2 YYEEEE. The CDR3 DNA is TGTGCCAGCAGCGGCGGGGTACACTACGAGCAGTACTTC. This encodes CASSGGVHYEQYF.

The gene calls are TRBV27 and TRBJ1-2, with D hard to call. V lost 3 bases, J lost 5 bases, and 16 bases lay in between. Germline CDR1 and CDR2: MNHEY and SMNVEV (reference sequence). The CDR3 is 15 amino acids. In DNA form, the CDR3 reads TGTGCCAGCAGTTTGTCTTACTGGGCGGGATATGGCTACACCTTC. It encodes CASSLSYWAGYGYTF.

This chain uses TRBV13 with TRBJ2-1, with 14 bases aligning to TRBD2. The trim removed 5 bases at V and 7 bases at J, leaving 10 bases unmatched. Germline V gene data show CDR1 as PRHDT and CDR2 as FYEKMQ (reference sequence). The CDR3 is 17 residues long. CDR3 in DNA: TGTGCCAGCAGCGCCCCATCGGGGACTAGCGGGAGTAATGAGCAGTTCTTC. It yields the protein CASSAPSGTSGSNEQFF.

The CDR3 is CASSPRGFEQYF. The CDR3 DNA sequence: TGTGCCAGCAGCCCCAGGGGCTTTGAGCAGTACTTC. The rearrangement joins TRBV6-2 or TRBV6-3 to TRBJ2-7; tentative D call: TRBD1 (6 bases). Germline V gives CDR1 MNHEY, CDR2 SVGEGT. Trimming removed 6 bases at V and 7 bases at J, with 13 bases between. This CDR3 region has 12 residues.

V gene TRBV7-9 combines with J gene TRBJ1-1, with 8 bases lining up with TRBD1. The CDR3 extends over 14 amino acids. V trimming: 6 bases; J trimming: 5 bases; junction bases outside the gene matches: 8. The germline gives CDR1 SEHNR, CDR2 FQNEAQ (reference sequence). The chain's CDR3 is CASSPDRVGTEAFF. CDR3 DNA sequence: TGTGCCAGCAGTCCGGACAGGGTGGGGACTGAAGCTTTCTTT.